The clone carrying this T cell receptor beta chain turned up a few times. Its antigen is not known. This sample was taken from a study of T-cell memory formation after mild COVID-19. The overall study: TCR clusters mostly belonged to single donors. General study findings and limits: The second-wave clones peaking on day 37 were not confirmed as SARS-CoV-2-specific. Mostly located in CM and EM were contracting CD4+ clones, with contracting CD8+ clones located in EMRA.

Germline V gene lookup returns CDR1 LGHDT and CDR2 YNNKEL (reference sequence). The CDR3 is made up of 12 amino acids. Trimming stripped 4 bases from V and 3 bases from J, with 6 bases between. cDNA libraries for TCR alpha and TCR beta, carrying sample barcodes and UMIs, came from 5'RACE with constant-segment primers. TCRdb independently ran MiXCR on the 5' RACE reads; one entry per CDR3 protein. The sample holds roughly 410,000 distinct CDR3 sequences, 20% to 30% seen once. This receptor was obtained from an adult woman who had mild COVID-19 (a few samples of this study predate the infection). Cell type and time point are not known. V gene TRBV3-1 combines with J gene TRBJ1-2; D is unresolved. Sequences were obtained from PBMCs or a T cell subset sorted from them (not recorded which). CDR3 bases: TGTGCCAGCAGCCGGACTGACTATGGCTACACCTTC. Its protein is CASSRTDYGYTF.